This TCR beta chain was sequenced in a study of blood T cell repertoires in COVID-19. Turning to the study itself: The samples span acute and convalescent COVID-19 from the United States, Italy and Spain.

In the source study's methods: Nucleated cell counts were estimated from reference gene primer amplification. The method was immunoSEQ multiplex PCR; TCRdb's version includes in-frame clones alone and lacks a portion of them. The V and J calls and clone size are taken from that table; D and trimming were inferred from the DNA. This sample has 130,000 or so clones, with about 80% found just once. The CDR3 runs 13 residues. Trimming took 4 bases from V and 4 from J, leaving 10 bases between them. Germline lookup yields CDR1 SQVTM and CDR2 ANQGSEA. The receptor was isolated from a human donor in a cohort sampled during active COVID-19. Sequencing was done on a sample of peripheral blood. The chain has TRBV29-1 and TRBJ2-2; maybe TRBD1 (5 bases). As DNA, the CDR3 is TGCAGCGTTGGGCCAAGGGGCACCGGGGAGCTGTTTTTT. It yields the protein CSVGPRGTGELFF.